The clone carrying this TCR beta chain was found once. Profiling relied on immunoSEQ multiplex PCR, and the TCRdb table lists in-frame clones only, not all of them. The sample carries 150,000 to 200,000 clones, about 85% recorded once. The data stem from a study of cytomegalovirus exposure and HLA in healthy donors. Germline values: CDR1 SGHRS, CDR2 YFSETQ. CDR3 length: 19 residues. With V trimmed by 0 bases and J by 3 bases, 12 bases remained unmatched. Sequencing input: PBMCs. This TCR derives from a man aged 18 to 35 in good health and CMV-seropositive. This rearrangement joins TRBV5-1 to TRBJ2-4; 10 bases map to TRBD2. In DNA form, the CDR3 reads TGCGCCAGCAGCTTGGTTCTAGCGGGAGTACGGGGGGGCAAAAACATTCAGTACTTC. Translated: CASSLVLAGVRGGKNIQYF.